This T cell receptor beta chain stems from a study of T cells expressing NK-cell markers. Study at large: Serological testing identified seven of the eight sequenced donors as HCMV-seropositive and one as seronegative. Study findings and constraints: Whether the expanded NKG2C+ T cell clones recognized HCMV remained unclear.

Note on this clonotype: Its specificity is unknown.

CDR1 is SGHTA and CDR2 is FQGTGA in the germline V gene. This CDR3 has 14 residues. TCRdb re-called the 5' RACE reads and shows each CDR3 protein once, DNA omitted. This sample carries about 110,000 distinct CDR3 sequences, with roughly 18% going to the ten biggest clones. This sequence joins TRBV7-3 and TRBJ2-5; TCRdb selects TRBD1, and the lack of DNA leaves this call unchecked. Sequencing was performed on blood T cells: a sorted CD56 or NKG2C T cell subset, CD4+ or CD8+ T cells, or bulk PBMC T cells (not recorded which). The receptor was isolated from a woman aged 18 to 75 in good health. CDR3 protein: CASSLHGGWETQYF.